This T cell receptor beta chain derives from a study of cytomegalovirus exposure and HLA in healthy donors. These donors, healthy bone marrow donors, were studied. For this clone: What it binds is unknown.

Notes on the study in general: In a later analysis, at a false discovery rate of 0.05, under 20,000 TCR beta sequences were associated with HLA alleles. A missense variant in DCLRE1C was later tied to TCR beta V- and J-gene trimming. A previous analysis found most TCR beta V segments productive roughly 87% or roughly 30% of the time.

The PCR had 60 Vbeta and 13 Jbeta primers. Data came from immunoSEQ multiplex PCR; TCRdb stores just in-frame clones and leaves some out. The sample has 150,000 to 200,000 clones, about four fifths seen once. The ends lost 5 bases at V and 8 bases at J; junction bases unmatched: 8. Germline V gene data show CDR1 as SEHNR and CDR2 as FQNEAQ (reference sequence). This CDR3 region has 14 residues. The chain uses TRBV7-9 and TRBJ1-4, with 7 bases identical to TRBD1. The material sequenced was PBMCs. The TCR comes from a woman between 45 and 60 years old in good health and CMV-seronegative. The DNA for the CDR3 is TGTGCCAGCAGCCGACAGGGTCCTAGGGAAAAACTGTTTTTT. This translates into CASSRQGPREKLFF.